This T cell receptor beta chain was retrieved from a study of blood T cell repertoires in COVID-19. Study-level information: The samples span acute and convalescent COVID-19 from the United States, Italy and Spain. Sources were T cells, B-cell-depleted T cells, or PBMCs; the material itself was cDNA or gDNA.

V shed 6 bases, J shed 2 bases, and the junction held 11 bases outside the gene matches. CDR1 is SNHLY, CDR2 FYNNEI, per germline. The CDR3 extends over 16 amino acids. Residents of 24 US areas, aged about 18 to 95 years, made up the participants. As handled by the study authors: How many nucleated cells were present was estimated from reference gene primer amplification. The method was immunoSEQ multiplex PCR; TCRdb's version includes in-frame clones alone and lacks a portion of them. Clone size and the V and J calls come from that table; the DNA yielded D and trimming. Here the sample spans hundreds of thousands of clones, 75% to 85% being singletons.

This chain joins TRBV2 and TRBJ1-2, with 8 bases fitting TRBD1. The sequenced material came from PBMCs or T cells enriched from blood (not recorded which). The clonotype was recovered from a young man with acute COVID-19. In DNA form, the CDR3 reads TGTGCCAGCAGCCTGAACCTCGGGACAGGCAACTATGGCTACACCTTC. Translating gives CASSLNLGTGNYGYTF.